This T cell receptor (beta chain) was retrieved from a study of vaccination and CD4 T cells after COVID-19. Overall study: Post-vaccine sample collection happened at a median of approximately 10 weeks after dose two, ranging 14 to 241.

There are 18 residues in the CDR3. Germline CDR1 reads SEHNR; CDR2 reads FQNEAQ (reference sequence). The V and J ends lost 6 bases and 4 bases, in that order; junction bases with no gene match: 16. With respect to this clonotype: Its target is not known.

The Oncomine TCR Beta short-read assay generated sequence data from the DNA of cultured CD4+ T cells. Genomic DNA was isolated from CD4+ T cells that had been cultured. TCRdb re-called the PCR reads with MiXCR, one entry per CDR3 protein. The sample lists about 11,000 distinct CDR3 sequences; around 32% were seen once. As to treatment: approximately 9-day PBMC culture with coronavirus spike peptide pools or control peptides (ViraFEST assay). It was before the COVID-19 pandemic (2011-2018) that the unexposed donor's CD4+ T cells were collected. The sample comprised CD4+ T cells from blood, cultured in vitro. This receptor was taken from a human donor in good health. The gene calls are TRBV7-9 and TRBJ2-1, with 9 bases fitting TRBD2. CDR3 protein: CASRWGGTSPFLYNEQFF. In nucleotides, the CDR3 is TGTGCCAGCAGATGGGGTGGGACTAGCCCGTTTCTTTACAATGAGCAGTTCTTC. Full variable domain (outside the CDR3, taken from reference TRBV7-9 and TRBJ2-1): DTGVSQNPRHKITKRGQNVTFRCDPISEHNRLYWYRQTLGQGPEFLTYFQNEAQLEKSRLLSDRFSAERPKGSFSTLEIQRTEQGDSAMYLCASRWGGTSPFLYNEQFFGPGTRLTVL.